This record concerns one T cell receptor (beta chain) sequence. Per the original data handling: Reference gene primer amplification yielded estimated nucleated cell counts. Only in-frame clones appear in the TCRdb table, and some are missing; sequencing was by immunoSEQ multiplex PCR. V and J calls plus clone size are reproduced from that table; the DNA served to infer D and trimming. The sample has 40,000 or so clones, 70% to 90% seen once. This CDR3 has 15 residues. The germline CDR1 and CDR2 sequences are MDHEN and SYDVKM. V lost 6 bases and J 1 base, leaving 13 bases between the germline ends. The entry originates in a study of blood T cell repertoires in COVID-19. Whole-study context: COVID-19 samples, acute and convalescent, were from the United States, Italy and Spain. PBMCs, B-cell-depleted T cells, or T cells provided the cDNA or gDNA that made up the material.

The specimen sequenced was peripheral blood. The V call is TRBV28, the J call TRBJ2-1, with D tentatively TRBD2 (6 bases). The receptor was derived from a man aged 35-49 years with active COVID-19. The CDR3 spells CASSMGLNSYNEQFF. In DNA, the CDR3 is TGTGCCAGCAGCATGGGACTTAATTCCTACAATGAGCAGTTCTTC.